The 11 T cell receptor beta chains in this list originate from one sample, sequenced in a study of cytomegalovirus exposure and HLA in healthy donors. It was with 60 Vbeta and 13 Jbeta primers that the PCR ran. Some clones are missing from TCRdb's copy, which holds only in-frame ones; the method was immunoSEQ multiplex PCR. Here the sample spans about 110,000 clones, about 85% being singletons. Sequencing input: PBMCs. Receptors were obtained from a man aged 50-60 years in good health and CMV-seronegative.

This clone was recorded only once. This rearrangement joins TRBV18 to TRBJ1-4, with D uncertain. This CDR3 has 16 amino acids. Germline CDR1 reads KGHSH; CDR2 reads LQKENI. V lost 4 bases and J 5 bases, leaving 17 bases between the germline ends. The CDR3 is CASSQPGGLRNEKLFF. DNA of the CDR3: TGTGCCAGCTCACAACCAGGTGGGCTTAGGAATGAAAAACTGTTTTTT.

This chain uses TRBV28 with TRBJ2-1; 14 bases agree with TRBD2. This CDR3 spans 17 amino acids. The germline gives CDR1 MDHEN, CDR2 SYDVKM. J lost 8 bases, V lost 7 bases, and 13 bases had no gene match. The CDR3 DNA is TGTGCCAGCACCAGACTAGCGGGAGGGGGAAATAGCGATGAGCAGTTCTTC. Its translation: CASTRLAGGGNSDEQFF.

The CDR3 reads CASSLEGTPATEAFF. CDR3 nucleotide sequence: TGCGCCAGCAGCTTGGAAGGCACCCCAGCGACTGAAGCTTTCTTT. This chain links TRBV5-1 with TRBJ1-1; D is unresolved. This CDR3 contains 15 residues. Trimming shortened V by 0 bases and J by 5 bases, and 14 bases separated the two germline ends. CDR1 is SGHRS, CDR2 YFSETQ, per germline.

The chain recombines TRBV7-2 with TRBJ2-3; D possibly corresponds to TRBD1 (5 bases). The germline V and J ends were trimmed by 7 bases and 1 base, with 9 bases remaining between them. CDR1 and CDR2 (germline): SGHTA, FQGNSA. The CDR3 runs to 13 residues. For the CDR3, the DNA is TGTGCCAGCAAGGGGTGGGGCACAGATACGCAGTATTTT. It encodes CASKGWGTDTQYF.

This chain connects TRBV6-5 to TRBJ2-5, with D possibly TRBD1 on 6 matching bases. The V end was cut by 2 bases, the J end by 5 bases, with 12 bases between. This CDR3 region has 14 residues. The germline V gene has CDR1 MNHEY and CDR2 SVGAGI. CDR3 nucleotide sequence: TGTGCCAGCAGTTACGAGGGGGATTTGGAGACCCAGTACTTC. This translates into CASSYEGDLETQYF.

The J gene is TRBJ1-2, the V gene TRBV28; TRBD1 is a possible D gene (5 bases). V gave up 4 bases and J gave up 0 bases, with 9 bases separating them. The CDR3 has 14 amino acids. Looked up from germline, CDR1 is MDHEN and CDR2 is SYDVKM. CDR3 DNA sequence: TGTGCCAGCAGTTCCTCGACAGCTAACTATGGCTACACCTTC. Translated: CASSSSTANYGYTF.

The chain has TRBV6-5 and TRBJ1-1; 8 bases fit TRBD1. The germline V gene encodes CDR1 MNHEY and CDR2 SVGAGI. The V segment lost 6 bases and the J segment 6 bases; nucleotides outside the gene matches: 6. This CDR3 region has 13 residues. The CDR3, as DNA: TGTGCCAGCAGGGCGACAGGGGAACCTGAAGCTTTCTTT. Its translation: CASRATGEPEAFF.

The rearrangement joins TRBV7-9 to TRBJ2-1, with 8 bases matching TRBD2. The CDR3 covers 15 residues. The junction had 3 bases not matched to a gene; V was cut back by 5 bases and J by 0 bases. Germline V lookup: CDR1 SEHNR, CDR2 FQNEAQ (reference sequence). CDR3 sequence reads: CASSHSGTSYNEQFF. In DNA form, the CDR3 reads TGTGCCAGCAGCCATAGCGGGACCTCCTACAATGAGCAGTTCTTC.

V and J are TRBV5-6 and TRBJ2-1, with 8 bases matching TRBD1. With 7 bases clipped from V and 7 bases from J, the junction kept 7 bases outside the gene matches. Germline V lookup: CDR1 SGHDT, CDR2 YYEEEE. The CDR3 runs 13 residues. CDR3: CASGRTGRNEQFF. In DNA, the CDR3 is TGTGCCAGCGGGCGGACAGGGAGGAATGAGCAGTTCTTC.

The genes are TRBV15 and TRBJ1-2, with D possibly matching TRBD1 (5 bases). The CDR3 contains 16 residues. Germline V gene sequence: CDR1 LNHNV, CDR2 YYDKDF (reference sequence). Trimming shortened V by 0 bases and J by 6 bases, and 17 bases separated the two germline ends. DNA for the CDR3: TGTGCCACCAGCAGAGACAGGGTCGAAAGTCGGAATGGCTACACCTTC. Amino acid sequence: CATSRDRVESRNGYTF.

This clone was seen only once. This chain connects TRBV7-3 to TRBJ2-7; weak D call: TRBD2 (5 bases). CDR3 length equals 14 residues. The germline gives CDR1 SGHTA, CDR2 FQGTGA. Trimming took off 4 bases at V and 3 bases at J, with 13 bases between the two ends. This CDR3 reads CASSSQIGGYEQYF. DNA of the CDR3: TGTGCCAGCAGCTCCCAAATCGGAGGCTACGAGCAGTACTTC.